This T cell receptor beta chain is drawn from a study of blood T cell repertoires in COVID-19. The wider study: Acute and convalescent COVID-19 samples came from the United States, Italy and Spain. T cells, B-cell-depleted T cells, or PBMCs supplied cDNA or gDNA.

Authors' methods: The authors estimated nucleated cell counts from reference gene primer amplification. Using immunoSEQ multiplex PCR, the repertoire was profiled, and TCRdb retains in-frame clones only, with some absent. V and J calls and clone size are copied from that table; D and trimming were computed from the DNA. The repertoire includes fewer than 200,000 clones, about four fifths of them detected once, and about 12% sits in the top ten. Looked up from germline, CDR1 is SGHDT and CDR2 is YYEEEE. The CDR3 is 15 residues long. The J segment lost 1 base and the V segment lost 2 bases, leaving 5 bases of the junction unmatched.

This sequence joins TRBV5-6 and TRBJ1-1, with 7 bases identical to TRBD1. Sequencing was performed on peripheral blood. This sequence originates from a woman of 80 years or more with COVID-19, enrolled during active disease. The CDR3 reads CASSFRGLENTEAFF. The CDR3 bases are TGTGCCAGCAGCTTCAGGGGGTTAGAGAACACTGAAGCTTTCTTT.